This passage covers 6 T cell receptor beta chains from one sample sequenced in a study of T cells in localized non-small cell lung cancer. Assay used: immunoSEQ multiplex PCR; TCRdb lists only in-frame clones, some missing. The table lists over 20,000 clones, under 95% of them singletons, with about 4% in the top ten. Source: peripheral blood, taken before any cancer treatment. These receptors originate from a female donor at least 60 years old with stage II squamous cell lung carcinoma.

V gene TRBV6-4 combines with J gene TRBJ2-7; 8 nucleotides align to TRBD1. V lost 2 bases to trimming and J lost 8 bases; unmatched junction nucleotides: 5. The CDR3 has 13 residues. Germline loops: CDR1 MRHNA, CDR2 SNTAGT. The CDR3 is CASSDVQGGKQYF. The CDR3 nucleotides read TGTGCCAGCAGTGACGTACAGGGGGGAAAGCAGTACTTC.

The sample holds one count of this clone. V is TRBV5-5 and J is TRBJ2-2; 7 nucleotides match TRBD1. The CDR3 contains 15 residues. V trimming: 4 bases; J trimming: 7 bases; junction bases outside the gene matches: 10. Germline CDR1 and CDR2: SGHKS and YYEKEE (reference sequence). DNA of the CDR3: TGTGCCAGCAGCCGATTCGACAGGGACAACGGGGAGCTGTTTTTT. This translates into CASSRFDRDNGELFF.

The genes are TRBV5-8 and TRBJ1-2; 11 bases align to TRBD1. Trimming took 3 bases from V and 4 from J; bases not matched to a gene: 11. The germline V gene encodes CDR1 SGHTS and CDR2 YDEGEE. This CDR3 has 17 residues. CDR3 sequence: CASSSGQGAVVTYGYTF. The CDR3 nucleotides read TGTGCCAGCAGCTCCGGACAGGGGGCGGTGGTAACCTATGGCTACACCTTC.

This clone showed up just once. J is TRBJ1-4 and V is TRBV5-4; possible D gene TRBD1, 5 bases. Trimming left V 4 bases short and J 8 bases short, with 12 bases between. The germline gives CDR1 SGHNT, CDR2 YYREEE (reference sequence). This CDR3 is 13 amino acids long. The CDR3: CASSGQGDEKLFF. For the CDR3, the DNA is TGTGCCAGCAGCGGGCAGGGAGACGAAAAACTGTTTTTT.

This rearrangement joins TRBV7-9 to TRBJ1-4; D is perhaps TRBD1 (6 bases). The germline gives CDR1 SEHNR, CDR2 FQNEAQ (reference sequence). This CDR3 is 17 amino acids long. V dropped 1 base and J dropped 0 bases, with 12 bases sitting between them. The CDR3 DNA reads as TGTGCCAGCAGCTTAGTTACAGGGTATTCAACTAATGAAAAACTGTTTTTT. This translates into CASSLVTGYSTNEKLFF.

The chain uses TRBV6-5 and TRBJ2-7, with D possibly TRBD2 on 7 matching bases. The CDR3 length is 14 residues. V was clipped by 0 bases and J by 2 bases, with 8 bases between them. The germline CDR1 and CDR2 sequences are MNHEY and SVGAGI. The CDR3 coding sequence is TGTGCCAGCAGTTACTCGCGGGGGCCCTACGAGCAGTACTTC. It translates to CASSYSRGPYEQYF.